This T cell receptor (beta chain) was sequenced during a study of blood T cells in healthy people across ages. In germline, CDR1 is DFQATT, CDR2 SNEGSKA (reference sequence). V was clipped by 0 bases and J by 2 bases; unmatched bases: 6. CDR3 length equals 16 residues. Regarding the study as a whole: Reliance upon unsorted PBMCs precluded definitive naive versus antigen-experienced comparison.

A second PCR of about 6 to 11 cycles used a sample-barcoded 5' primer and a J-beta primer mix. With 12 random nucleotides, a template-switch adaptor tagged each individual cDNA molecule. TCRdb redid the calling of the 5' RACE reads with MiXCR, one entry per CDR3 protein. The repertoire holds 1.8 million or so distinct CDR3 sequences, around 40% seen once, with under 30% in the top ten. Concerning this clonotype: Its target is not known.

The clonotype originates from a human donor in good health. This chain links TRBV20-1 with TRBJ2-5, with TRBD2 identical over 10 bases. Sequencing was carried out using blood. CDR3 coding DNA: TGCAGTGCTAGAGAGTTAGCGGGGGGATTACAAGAGACCCAGTACTTC. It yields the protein CSARELAGGLQETQYF.